The subject of this entry is one TCR beta chain. This record comes from a study of T cells expressing NK-cell markers. TCRdb re-analyzed the 5' RACE reads; it lists each CDR3 protein once, without DNA. The sample totals about 450,000 distinct CDR3 sequences. The CDR3 is made up of 18 amino acids. Germline CDR1 SNHLY, CDR2 FYNNEI. Sequencing was done on a sample of blood T cells: a sorted CD56 or NKG2C T cell subset, CD4+ or CD8+ T cells, or bulk PBMC T cells (not recorded which). The TCR sequence derives from a woman aged 18-70 years in good health. The chain has TRBV2 and TRBJ1-1; the TRBD1 assignment by TCRdb is unverifiable without DNA. The CDR3 sequence is CASSPRRGGQTLNTEAFF.